These 19 T cell receptor beta chains originate from one sample sequenced in a study of T cell responses to AZD1222 COVID-19 vaccine. The table came from immunoSEQ multiplex PCR; TCRdb's copy has only in-frame clones and leaves some out. The profile shows some 150,000 clones, roughly nine tenths of them singletons. This sample comprised peripheral blood, obtained on day 0 of AZD1222 vaccination. The receptors stem from an adult in good health.

V gene TRBV5-1 combines with J gene TRBJ2-7; weak D call: TRBD2 (5 bases). The CDR3 totals 15 residues. Germline CDR1 and CDR2: SGHRS and YFSETQ. V was shortened by 0 bases and J by 2 bases, with 12 bases between the two germline ends. CDR3 amino acids: CASSLESGPTYEQYF. For the CDR3, the DNA is TGCGCCAGCAGCTTGGAAAGCGGACCCACCTACGAGCAGTACTTC.

The chain joins TRBV19 to TRBJ2-1, with D tentatively TRBD2 (6 bases). CDR1 is LNHDA and CDR2 is SQIVND in the germline V gene (reference sequence). The CDR3 spans 15 residues. Trimming stripped 1 base from V and 4 bases from J, with 11 bases between. The CDR3 DNA reads as TGTGCCAGTAGTATAGGGGTGGGGACTTACAATGAGCAGTTCTTC. Residues: CASSIGVGTYNEQFF.

This rearrangement joins TRBV6-5 to TRBJ2-7; a possible D gene is TRBD2 (6 bases). With 7 bases removed from V and 0 bases from J, the gap between germline ends came to 16 bases. The CDR3 runs 15 residues. Germline CDR1 and CDR2: MNHEY and SVGAGI. The CDR3 DNA sequence: TGTGCCAGCACCCTAGCCCCGCGGGGCTCCTACGAGCAGTACTTC. As protein: CASTLAPRGSYEQYF.

This chain uses TRBV21-1 with TRBJ1-2; no check of the table's D call, TRBD1, against the DNA was made. TRBV21-1 constitutes a pseudogene. The CDR3 is made up of 16 amino acids. CDR3 nucleotides: TGTGCCAGCAGCAAAGTTTATCCCAGGGTTGGCTATGGCTACACCTTC. Its protein product is CASSKVYPRVGYGYTF.

CDR3 DNA sequence: TGTGCCAGCAGCGGCCCTGGACACCTCTCCACAGATACGCAGTATTTT. This codes for CASSGPGHLSTDTQYF. The rearrangement links TRBV9 to TRBJ2-3; perhaps TRBD1 as D (5 bases). Germline lookup yields CDR1 SGDLS and CDR2 YYNGEE. CDR3 length: 16 residues. Trimming pared 3 bases from V and 2 bases from J, leaving 16 bases between.

This chain links TRBV5-4 with TRBJ1-4; 11 bases match TRBD1. After removal of 4 bases from V and 8 bases from J, the junction contained 7 bases not matched to a gene. Germline V gives CDR1 SGHNT, CDR2 YYREEE (reference sequence). The CDR3 runs 15 residues. CDR3 DNA: TGTGCCAGCAGCCTGGGGACAGGGGGAAACGAAAAACTGTTTTTT. The encoded protein is CASSLGTGGNEKLFF.

The chain joins TRBV30 to TRBJ1-5; tentative D call: TRBD1 (5 bases). CDR3 size: 14 residues. Germline loops: CDR1 GTSNPN, CDR2 SVGIG (reference sequence). Trimming removed 1 base from V and 4 bases from J, with 11 bases in between. The DNA of the CDR3 is TGTGCCTGGAGTGCGGACATTGGGAATCAGCCCCAGCATTTT. Amino acid sequence: CAWSADIGNQPQHF.

The rearrangement links TRBV24-1 to TRBJ1-2, with D unclear. The CDR3 is made up of 13 amino acids. Trimming shortened V by 1 base and J by 7 bases, and 9 bases separated the two germline ends. From germline, CDR1 is KGHDR and CDR2 SFDVKD. CDR3 DNA: TGTGCCACCAGTGATTTTAGCGGAGCTGGCTACACCTTC. Its translation: CATSDFSGAGYTF.

The V gene is TRBV30, the J gene TRBJ1-2; D unresolved. CDR1 is GTSNPN, CDR2 SVGIG, per germline (reference sequence). The CDR3 has 14 amino acids. The V and J ends lost 1 base and 8 bases respectively, with 17 bases between them. The CDR3 DNA reads TGTGCCTGGAGTGATCGACCGGCCTACGGGGGCTACACCTTC. Translation: CAWSDRPAYGGYTF.

Here the CDR3 reads CASSFRQGKSPLHF. The DNA of the CDR3 is TGTGCCAGCAGCTTCCGACAGGGAAAGTCACCCCTCCACTTT. This chain connects TRBV11-2 to TRBJ1-6; 7 nucleotides agree with TRBD1. The CDR3 is 14 residues long. The ends lost 3 bases at V and 10 bases at J; junction bases unmatched: 6. Per the germline V gene, CDR1 is SGHAT and CDR2 is FQNNGV.

The chain combines TRBV11-2 with TRBJ2-7; D gene ambiguous. Trimming removed 0 bases from V and 2 bases from J, with 11 bases in between. Germline values: CDR1 SGHAT, CDR2 FQNNGV. The CDR3 extends over 15 amino acids. Here the CDR3 DNA reads TGTGCCAGCAGCTTAGAGTATGGAACAGCCTACGAGCAGTACTTC. This translates into CASSLEYGTAYEQYF.

CDR3 amino acids: CAISESGSYGPGELFF. CDR3 nucleotide sequence: TGTGCCATCAGTGAGTCGGGGTCGTATGGTCCCGGGGAGCTGTTTTTT. The chain carries TRBV10-3 and TRBJ2-2; D remains ambiguous. The CDR3 runs 16 residues. Trimming cost V 0 bases and J 6 bases, with 14 bases left between them. The germline V gene has CDR1 ENHRY and CDR2 SYGVKD.

V usage is TRBV7-2 and J usage is TRBJ1-3; D is uncertain. The CDR3 is made up of 16 amino acids. V lost 4 bases and J 3 bases, leaving 16 bases between the germline ends. CDR1 SGHTA and CDR2 FQGNSA come from the germline V gene. The CDR3 reads CASSSQVGSGGNTIYF. In DNA, the CDR3 is TGTGCCAGCAGCTCTCAGGTCGGGTCTGGTGGAAACACCATATATTTT.

The rearrangement links TRBV27 to TRBJ2-7; D call uncertain. The CDR3 extends over 13 amino acids. Germline V gene data show CDR1 as MNHEY and CDR2 as SMNVEV (reference sequence). The V gene lost 4 bases and the J gene lost 2 bases, with 9 bases spanning the gap. Here the CDR3 DNA reads TGTGCCAGCAGTTACGGGTCCGCCTACGAGCAGTACTTC. Translation gives CASSYGSAYEQYF.

CDR3 residues: CASTIPGFYEQYF. For the CDR3, the DNA is TGTGCCAGCACCATACCAGGGTTCTACGAGCAGTACTTC. This chain links TRBV12-3 or TRBV12-4 with TRBJ2-7, with TRBD1 as a possible D gene (5 bases). V was trimmed by 7 bases and J by 3 bases, leaving 13 bases between them. The CDR3 is 13 amino acids.

J is TRBJ1-5 and V is TRBV2; maybe TRBD1 (6 bases). The germline V gene has CDR1 SNHLY and CDR2 FYNNEI. Trimming stripped 3 bases from V and 6 bases from J, with 27 bases between. The CDR3 length is 19 residues. CDR3 loop: CASSDPRRQEIELGQPQHF. CDR3 bases: TGTGCCAGCAGTGACCCGAGGCGACAGGAAATAGAGTTAGGTCAGCCCCAGCATTTT.

This rearrangement joins TRBV10-3 to TRBJ1-2; D is unresolved. Germline lookup yields CDR1 ENHRY and CDR2 SYGVKD. CDR3 size: 12 residues. Trimming shortened V by 2 bases and J by 2 bases, and 3 bases separated the two germline ends. CDR3 amino acids: CAISERNYGYTF. The CDR3 DNA is TGTGCCATCAGTGAGCGCAACTATGGCTACACCTTC.

The J gene is TRBJ1-1, the V gene TRBV29-1, with D perhaps TRBD1 (5 bases). V was cut by 7 bases and J by 10 bases, with 16 bases left in between. CDR1 SQVTM and CDR2 ANQGSEA come from the germline V gene. This CDR3 has 11 residues. The CDR3 sequence: CSGVQGWGAFF. The CDR3 coding sequence is TGCAGCGGGGTTCAGGGATGGGGAGCTTTCTTT.

This rearrangement joins TRBV6-1 to TRBJ2-3, with TRBD2 as a possible D gene (5 bases). CDR3 length equals 16 residues. Trimming took 3 bases from V and 4 from J, leaving 17 bases between them. Germline CDR1 is MNHNS and CDR2 is SASEGT. DNA of the CDR3: TGTGCCAGCAGTGAGTTCCTAGCCGGTTTCGCAGATACGCAGTATTTT. Its translation: CASSEFLAGFADTQYF.